Described below is a single T cell receptor beta chain sequence and its context. Its antigen is still unknown. This entry belongs to a study of cytomegalovirus exposure and HLA in healthy donors. Notes on the study in general: TRBV6-2, TRBV6-3 and some other V segments were unresolvable in 87-base-pair reads.

The PCR had 60 Vbeta and 13 Jbeta primers. Some clones are missing from TCRdb's copy, which holds only in-frame ones; the method was immunoSEQ multiplex PCR. The sample carries some 150,000 clones, 82% recorded once. The CDR3 runs to 14 residues. CDR1 and CDR2 (germline): MNHNY, SVGAGI (reference sequence). V was shortened by 5 bases and J by 2 bases, with 12 bases between the two germline ends. Sequencing input: PBMCs. V is TRBV6-6 and J is TRBJ2-5, with D possibly TRBD2 on 7 matching bases. The sequence was obtained from a woman in her 50s in good health and CMV-seropositive. Written as DNA, the CDR3 is TGTGCCAGCAGTAGCGGGACACTTCAAGAGACCCAGTACTTC. As protein: CASSSGTLQETQYF.